This TCR beta chain was recovered during a study of shared clonotypes between healthy human individuals. Turning to this clone: It is likely a read error: a sequence one base away is far more abundant. Here the CDR3 omits its conserved ending phenylalanine or tryptophan, so a read error is the likely source.

Germline assignment: CDR1 SNHLY and CDR2 FYNNEI. The ends were cut back, 6 bases at V and 0 bases at J, with 9 bases in the middle. The CDR3 has 14 amino acids. Only in-frame clones appear in the TCRdb table, and some are missing; sequencing was by immunoSEQ multiplex PCR. Of about half a million clones detected, approximately 82% appear once; the ten largest clones hold around 12%. The sequencing input was PBMCs. V and J are TRBV2 and TRBJ1-5; D is undetermined. The receptor was isolated from a woman aged 40 to 50 in good health. Some clones in this sample may be carry-over from other donors' samples. CDR3 DNA sequence: TGTGCCAGCAGCTACGGATATAGCAATCAGCCCCAGCATGTT. Its protein product is CASSYGYSNQPQHV.